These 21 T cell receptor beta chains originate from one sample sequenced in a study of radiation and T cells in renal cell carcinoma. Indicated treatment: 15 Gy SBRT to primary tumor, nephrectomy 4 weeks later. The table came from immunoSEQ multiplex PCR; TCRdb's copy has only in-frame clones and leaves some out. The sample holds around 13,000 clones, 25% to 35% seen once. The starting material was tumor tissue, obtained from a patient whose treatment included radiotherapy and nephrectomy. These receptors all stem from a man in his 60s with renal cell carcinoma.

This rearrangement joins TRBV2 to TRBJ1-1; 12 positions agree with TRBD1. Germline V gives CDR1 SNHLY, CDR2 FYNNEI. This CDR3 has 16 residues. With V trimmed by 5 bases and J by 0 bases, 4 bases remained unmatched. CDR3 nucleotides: TGTGCCAGCAGTCGGGACAGGGGGCTTATGAACACTGAAGCTTTCTTT. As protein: CASSRDRGLMNTEAFF. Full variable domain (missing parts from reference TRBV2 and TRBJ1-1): EPEVTQTPSHQVTQMGQEVILRCVPISNHLYFYWYRQILGQKVEFLVSFYNNEISEKSEIFDDQFSVERPDGSNFTLKIRSTKLEDSAMYFCASSRDRGLMNTEAFFGQGTRLTVV.

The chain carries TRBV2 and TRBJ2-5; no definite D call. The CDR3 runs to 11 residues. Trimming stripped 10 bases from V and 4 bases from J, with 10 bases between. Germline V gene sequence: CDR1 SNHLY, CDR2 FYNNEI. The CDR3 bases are TGTGCCACCTCCTTGGGAGAGACCCAGTACTTC. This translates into CATSLGETQYF.

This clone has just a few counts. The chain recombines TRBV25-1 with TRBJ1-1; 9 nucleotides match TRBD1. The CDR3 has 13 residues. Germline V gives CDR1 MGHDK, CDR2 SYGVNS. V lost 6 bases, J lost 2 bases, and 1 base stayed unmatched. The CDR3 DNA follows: TGTGCCAGCAGACAGGGGGCTAACACTGAAGCTTTCTTT. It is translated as CASRQGANTEAFF.

The CDR3 loop is CASSPTGSTQYF. As DNA, the CDR3 is TGTGCCAGCAGCCCGACAGGGAGTACGCAGTATTTT. The V call is TRBV25-1, the J call TRBJ2-3, with 7 nucleotides matching TRBD1. Germline loops: CDR1 MGHDK, CDR2 SYGVNS. The CDR3 is 12 residues long. Losses at the gene ends were 6 bases for V and 8 bases for J; bases not matched to a gene: 5. The whole variable domain, remainder taken from reference TRBV25-1 and TRBJ2-3, is EADIYQTPRYLVIGTGKKITLECSQTMGHDKMYWYQQDPGMELHLIHYSYGVNSTEKGDLSSESTVSRIRTEHFPLTLESARPSHTSQYLCASSPTGSTQYFGPGTRLTVL.

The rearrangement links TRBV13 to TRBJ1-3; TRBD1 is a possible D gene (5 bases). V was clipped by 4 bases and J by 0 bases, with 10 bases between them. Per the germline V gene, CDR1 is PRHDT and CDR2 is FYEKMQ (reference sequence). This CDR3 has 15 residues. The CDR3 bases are TGTGCCAGCAGCTCACAGGTCCTCTCTGGAAACACCATATATTTT. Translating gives CASSSQVLSGNTIYF.

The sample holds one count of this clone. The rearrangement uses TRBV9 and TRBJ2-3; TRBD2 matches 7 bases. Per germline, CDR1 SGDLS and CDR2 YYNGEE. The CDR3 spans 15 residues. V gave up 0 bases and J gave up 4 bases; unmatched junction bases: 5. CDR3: CASSVAGAGADTQYF. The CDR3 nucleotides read TGTGCCAGCAGCGTAGCAGGCGCGGGGGCAGATACGCAGTATTTT.

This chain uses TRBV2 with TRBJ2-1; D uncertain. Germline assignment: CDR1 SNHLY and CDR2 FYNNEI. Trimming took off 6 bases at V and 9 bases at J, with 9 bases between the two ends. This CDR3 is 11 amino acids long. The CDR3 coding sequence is TGTGCCAGCAGGATGGACCCTGAGCAGTTCTTC. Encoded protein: CASRMDPEQFF. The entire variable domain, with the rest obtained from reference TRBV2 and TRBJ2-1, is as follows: EPEVTQTPSHQVTQMGQEVILRCVPISNHLYFYWYRQILGQKVEFLVSFYNNEISEKSEIFDDQFSVERPDGSNFTLKIRSTKLEDSAMYFCASRMDPEQFFGPGTRLTVL.

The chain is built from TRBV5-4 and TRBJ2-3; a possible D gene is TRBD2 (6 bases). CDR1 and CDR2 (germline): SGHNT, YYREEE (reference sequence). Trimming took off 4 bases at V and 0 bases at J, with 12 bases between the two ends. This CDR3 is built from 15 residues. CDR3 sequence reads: CASSEYAGSTDTQYF. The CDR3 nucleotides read TGTGCCAGCAGCGAATATGCGGGAAGCACAGATACGCAGTATTTT.

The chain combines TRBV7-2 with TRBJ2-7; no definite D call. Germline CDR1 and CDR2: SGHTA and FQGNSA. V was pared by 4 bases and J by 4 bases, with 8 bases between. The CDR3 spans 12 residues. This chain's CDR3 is CASSSNYYEQYF. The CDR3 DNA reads TGTGCCAGCAGCTCCAACTATTACGAGCAGTACTTC.

The CDR3 here is CASRPTGTSGGDEQFF. In DNA, the CDR3 is TGTGCCAGCAGGCCCACCGGGACTAGCGGGGGAGATGAGCAGTTCTTC. The gene calls are TRBV7-9 and TRBJ2-1, with TRBD2 matching over 14 bases. V lost 6 bases and J lost 8; bases outside the gene matches: 9. Germline V gene sequence: CDR1 SEHNR, CDR2 FQNEAQ (reference sequence). The CDR3 covers 16 residues.

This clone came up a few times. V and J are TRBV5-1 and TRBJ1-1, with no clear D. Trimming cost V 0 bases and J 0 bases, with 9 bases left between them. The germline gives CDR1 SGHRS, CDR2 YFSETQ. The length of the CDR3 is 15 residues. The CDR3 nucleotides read TGCGCCAGCAGCTTGGCCCCGGGGATGAACACTGAAGCTTTCTTT. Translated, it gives CASSLAPGMNTEAFF.

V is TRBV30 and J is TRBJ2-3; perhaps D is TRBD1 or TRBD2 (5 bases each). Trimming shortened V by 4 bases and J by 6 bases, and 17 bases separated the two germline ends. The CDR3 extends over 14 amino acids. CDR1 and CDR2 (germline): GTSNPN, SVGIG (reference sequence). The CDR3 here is CAWTKGLAGDTQYF. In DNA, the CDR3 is TGTGCCTGGACAAAAGGGCTAGCAGGGGATACGCAGTATTTT.

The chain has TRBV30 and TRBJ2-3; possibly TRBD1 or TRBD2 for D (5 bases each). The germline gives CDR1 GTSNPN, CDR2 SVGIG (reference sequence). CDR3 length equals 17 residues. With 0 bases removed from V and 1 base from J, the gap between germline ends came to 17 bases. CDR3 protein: CAWSVRWGNTGTDTQYF. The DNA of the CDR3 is TGTGCCTGGAGTGTACGCTGGGGGAACACAGGCACAGATACGCAGTATTTT.

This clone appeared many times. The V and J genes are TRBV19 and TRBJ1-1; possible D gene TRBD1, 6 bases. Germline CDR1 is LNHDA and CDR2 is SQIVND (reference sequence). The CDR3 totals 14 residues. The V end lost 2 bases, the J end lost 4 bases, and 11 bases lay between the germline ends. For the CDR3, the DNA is TGTGCCAGTAGTATACGGGACACACGCACTGAAGCTTTCTTT. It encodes CASSIRDTRTEAFF.

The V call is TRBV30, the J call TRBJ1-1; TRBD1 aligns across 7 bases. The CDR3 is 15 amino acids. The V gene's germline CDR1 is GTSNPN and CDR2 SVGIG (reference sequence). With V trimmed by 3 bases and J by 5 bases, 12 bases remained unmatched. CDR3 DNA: TGTGCCTGGAGCCCGAGGGGGCCCCTAAGGACTGAAGCTTTCTTT. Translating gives CAWSPRGPLRTEAFF.

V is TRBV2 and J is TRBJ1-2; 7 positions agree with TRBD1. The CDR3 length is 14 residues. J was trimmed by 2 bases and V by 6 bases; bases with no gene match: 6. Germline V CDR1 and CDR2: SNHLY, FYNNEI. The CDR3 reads CASRTGQRNYGYTF. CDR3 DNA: TGTGCCAGCAGGACGGGACAGAGAAACTATGGCTACACCTTC.

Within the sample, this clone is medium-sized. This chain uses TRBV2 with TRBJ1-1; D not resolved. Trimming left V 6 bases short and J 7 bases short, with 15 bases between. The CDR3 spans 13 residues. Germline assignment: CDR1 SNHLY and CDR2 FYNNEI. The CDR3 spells CASSVNKMVEAFF. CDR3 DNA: TGTGCCAGCAGCGTCAACAAGATGGTTGAAGCTTTCTTT.

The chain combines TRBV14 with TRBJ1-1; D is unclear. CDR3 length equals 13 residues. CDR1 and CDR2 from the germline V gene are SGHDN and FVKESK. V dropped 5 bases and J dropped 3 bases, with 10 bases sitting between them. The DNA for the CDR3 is TGTGCCAGCAGCTTCCAAATCGACACTGAAGCTTTCTTT. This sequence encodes CASSFQIDTEAFF.

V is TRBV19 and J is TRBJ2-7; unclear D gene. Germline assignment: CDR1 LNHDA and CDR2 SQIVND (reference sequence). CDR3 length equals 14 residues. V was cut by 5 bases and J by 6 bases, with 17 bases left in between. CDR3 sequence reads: CASSRRDNVVEQYF. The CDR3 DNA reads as TGTGCCAGTAGTCGACGCGACAACGTGGTCGAGCAGTACTTC.

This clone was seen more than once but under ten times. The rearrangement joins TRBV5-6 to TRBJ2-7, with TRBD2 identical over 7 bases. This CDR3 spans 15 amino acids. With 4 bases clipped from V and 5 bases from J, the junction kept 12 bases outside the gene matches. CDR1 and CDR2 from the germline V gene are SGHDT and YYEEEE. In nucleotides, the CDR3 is TGTGCCAGCAGCGACGGGAGGAGCTCGATCCACGAGCAGTACGTC. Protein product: CASSDGRSSIHEQYV.

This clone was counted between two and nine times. CDR3 loop: CASSFDVNTEAFF. The CDR3 DNA reads as TGTGCCAGCAGCTTTGATGTGAACACTGAAGCTTTCTTT. This chain uses TRBV13 with TRBJ1-1; D unclear. The ends were cut back, 3 bases at V and 0 bases at J, with 5 bases in the middle. CDR3 length: 13 residues. The germline V gene has CDR1 PRHDT and CDR2 FYEKMQ (reference sequence). The whole variable domain, filled in from reference TRBV13 and TRBJ1-1, reads AAGVIQSPRHLIKEKRETATLKCYPIPRHDTVYWYQQGPGQDPQFLISFYEKMQSDKGSIPDRFSAQQFSDYHSELNMSSLELGDSALYFCASSFDVNTEAFFGQGTRLTVV.